This TCR beta chain was captured by sequencing in a study of T-cell reconstitution after alpha-beta-depleted transplantation in children. As it was prepared, the TCRbeta library received unique molecular identifiers. One entry per CDR3 protein results from TCRdb running MiXCR on the PCR reads. The sample contains 250,000 to 400,000 distinct CDR3 sequences, around 20% of which appear only once. Trimming removed 6 bases at V and 6 bases at J, with 14 bases between. Germline lookup yields CDR1 MGHDK and CDR2 SYGVNS. There are 13 residues in the CDR3. This receptor was taken from a male patient younger than 18 who had a stem cell transplant for acute lymphoblastic leukemia, so the T cells may come from the graft donor. The sample here was PBMCs, mostly from graft donor cells, taken 180 days after TCRalphabeta/CD19-depleted stem cell transplant. The chain has TRBV25-1 and TRBJ1-2, with D uncertain. Here the CDR3 reads CASSGRQLNGYTF. In DNA form, the CDR3 reads TGTGCCAGCAGCGGTCGGCAGCTAAATGGCTACACCTTC.